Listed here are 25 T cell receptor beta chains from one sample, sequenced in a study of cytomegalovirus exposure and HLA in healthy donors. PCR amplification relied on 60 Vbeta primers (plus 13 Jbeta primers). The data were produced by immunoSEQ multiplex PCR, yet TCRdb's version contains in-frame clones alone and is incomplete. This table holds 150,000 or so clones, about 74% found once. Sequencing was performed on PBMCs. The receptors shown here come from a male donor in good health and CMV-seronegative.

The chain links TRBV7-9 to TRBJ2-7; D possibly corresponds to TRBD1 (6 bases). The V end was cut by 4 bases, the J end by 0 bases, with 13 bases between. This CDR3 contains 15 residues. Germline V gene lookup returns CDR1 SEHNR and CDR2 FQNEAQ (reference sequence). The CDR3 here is CASSSRTVSSYEQYF. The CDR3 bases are TGTGCCAGCAGCTCGAGGACAGTGAGCTCCTACGAGCAGTACTTC.

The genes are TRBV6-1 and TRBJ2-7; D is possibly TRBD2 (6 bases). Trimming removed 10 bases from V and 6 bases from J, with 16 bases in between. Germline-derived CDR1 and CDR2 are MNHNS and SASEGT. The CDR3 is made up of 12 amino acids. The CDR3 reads CATGDHPFEQYF. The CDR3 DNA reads TGTGCCACGGGAGATCATCCTTTCGAGCAGTACTTC.

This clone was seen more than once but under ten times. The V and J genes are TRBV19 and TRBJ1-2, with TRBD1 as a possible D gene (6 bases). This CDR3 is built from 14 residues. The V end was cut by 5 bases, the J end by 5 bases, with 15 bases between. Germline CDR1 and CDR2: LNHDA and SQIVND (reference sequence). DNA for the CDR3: TGTGCCAGTAGTTTCTCGGACAGCCGATATGGCTACACCTTC. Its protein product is CASSFSDSRYGYTF. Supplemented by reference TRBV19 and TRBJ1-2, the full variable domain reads DGGITQSPKYLFRKEGQNVTLSCEQNLNHDAMYWYRQDPGQGLRLIYYSQIVNDFQKGDIAEGYSVSREKKESFPLTVTSAQKNPTAFYLCASSFSDSRYGYTFGSGTRLTVV.

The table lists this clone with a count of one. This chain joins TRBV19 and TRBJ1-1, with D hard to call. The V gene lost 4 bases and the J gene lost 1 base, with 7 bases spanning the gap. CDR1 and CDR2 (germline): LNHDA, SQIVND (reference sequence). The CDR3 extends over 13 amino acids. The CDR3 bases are TGTGCCAGTAGTACGGTTAAGAACACTGAAGCTTTCTTT. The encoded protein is CASSTVKNTEAFF.

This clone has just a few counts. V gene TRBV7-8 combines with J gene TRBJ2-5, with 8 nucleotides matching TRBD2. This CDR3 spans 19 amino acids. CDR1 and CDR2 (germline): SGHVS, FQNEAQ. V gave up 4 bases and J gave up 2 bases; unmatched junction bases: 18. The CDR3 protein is CASSSVRSLRLAPQETQYF. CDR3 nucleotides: TGTGCCAGCAGCTCGGTCCGATCACTCCGACTAGCGCCGCAAGAGACCCAGTACTTC. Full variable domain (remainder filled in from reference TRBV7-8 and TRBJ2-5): GAGVSQSPRYKVAKRGQDVALRCDPISGHVSLFWYQQALGQGPEFLTYFQNEAQLDKSGLPSDRFFAERPEGSVSTLKIQRTQQEDSAVYLCASSSVRSLRLAPQETQYFGPGTRLLVL.

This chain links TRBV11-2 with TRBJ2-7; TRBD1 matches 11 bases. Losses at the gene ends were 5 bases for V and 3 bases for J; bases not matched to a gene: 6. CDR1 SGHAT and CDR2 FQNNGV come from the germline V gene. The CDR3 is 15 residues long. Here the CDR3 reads CASSPPGTGGYEQYF. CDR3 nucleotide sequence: TGTGCCAGCAGCCCCCCCGGGACAGGGGGCTACGAGCAGTACTTC.

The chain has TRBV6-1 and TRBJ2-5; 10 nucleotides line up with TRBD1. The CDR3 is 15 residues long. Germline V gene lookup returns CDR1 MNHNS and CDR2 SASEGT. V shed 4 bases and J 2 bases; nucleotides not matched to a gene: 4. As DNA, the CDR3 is TGTGCCAGCAGTGCCCGGGACAGGGGTCAAGAGACCCAGTACTTC. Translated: CASSARDRGQETQYF.

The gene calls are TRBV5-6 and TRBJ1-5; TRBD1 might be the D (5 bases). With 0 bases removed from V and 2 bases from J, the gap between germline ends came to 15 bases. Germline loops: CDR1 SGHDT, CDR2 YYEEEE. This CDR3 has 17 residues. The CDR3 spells CASSLASGGVRNQPQHF. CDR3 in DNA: TGTGCCAGCAGCTTGGCCTCTGGGGGGGTTCGCAATCAGCCCCAGCATTTT.

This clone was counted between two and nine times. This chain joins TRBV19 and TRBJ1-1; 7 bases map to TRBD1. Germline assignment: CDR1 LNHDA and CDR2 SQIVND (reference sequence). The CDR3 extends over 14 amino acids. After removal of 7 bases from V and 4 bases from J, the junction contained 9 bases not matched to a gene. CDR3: CASIPSGGGTEAFF. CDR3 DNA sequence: TGTGCCAGTATCCCATCAGGGGGTGGCACTGAAGCTTTCTTT.

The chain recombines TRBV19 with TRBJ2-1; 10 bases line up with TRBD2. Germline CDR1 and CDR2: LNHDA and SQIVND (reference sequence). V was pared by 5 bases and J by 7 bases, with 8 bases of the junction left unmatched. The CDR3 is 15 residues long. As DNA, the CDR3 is TGTGCCAGTAGTGGGGGACTAGCGTTTGGGAATGAGCAGTTCTTC. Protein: CASSGGLAFGNEQFF.

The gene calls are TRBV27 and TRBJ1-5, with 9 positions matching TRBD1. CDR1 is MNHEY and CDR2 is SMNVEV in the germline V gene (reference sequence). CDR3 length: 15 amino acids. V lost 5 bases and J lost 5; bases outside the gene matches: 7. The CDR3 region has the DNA TGTGCCAGCAGTGGACAGGGGTTTTTGGATCAGCCCCAGCATTTT. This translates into CASSGQGFLDQPQHF.

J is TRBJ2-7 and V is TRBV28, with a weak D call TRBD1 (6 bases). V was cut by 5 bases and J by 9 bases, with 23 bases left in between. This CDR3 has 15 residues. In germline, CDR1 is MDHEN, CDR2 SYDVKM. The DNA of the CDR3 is TGTGCCAGCAGTCCGGCGGCAGGGGCGCTGGGGGTGCAGTACTTC. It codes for CASSPAAGALGVQYF.

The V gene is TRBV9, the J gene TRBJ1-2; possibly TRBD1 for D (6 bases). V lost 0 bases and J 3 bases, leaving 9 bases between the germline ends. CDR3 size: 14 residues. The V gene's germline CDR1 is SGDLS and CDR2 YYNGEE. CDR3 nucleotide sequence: TGTGCCAGCAGCGTAGGCGGGGGCGACTATGGCTACACCTTC. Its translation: CASSVGGGDYGYTF.

The CDR3 region has the DNA TGTGCCAGCTCACCACGAGGGGGTCAAGAGACCCAGTACTTC. Protein product: CASSPRGGQETQYF. The chain recombines TRBV18 with TRBJ2-5; D perhaps matches TRBD1 (6 bases). This CDR3 has 14 residues. In germline, CDR1 is KGHSH, CDR2 LQKENI. V was shortened by 1 base and J by 2 bases, with 8 bases between the two germline ends.

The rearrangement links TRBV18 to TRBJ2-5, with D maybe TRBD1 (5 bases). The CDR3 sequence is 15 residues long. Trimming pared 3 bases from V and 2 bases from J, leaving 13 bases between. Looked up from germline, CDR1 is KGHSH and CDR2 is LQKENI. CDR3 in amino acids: CASSPNVGPQETQYF. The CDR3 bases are TGTGCCAGCTCACCGAACGTGGGGCCACAAGAGACCCAGTACTTC.

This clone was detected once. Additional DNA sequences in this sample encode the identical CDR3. CDR3 region: CASSQVSSNQPQHF. DNA of the CDR3: TGCGCCAGCAGCCAAGTGAGTAGCAATCAGCCCCAGCATTTT. The J gene is TRBJ1-5, the V gene TRBV4-1; D remains unclear. The V end was cut by 1 base, the J end by 0 bases, with 4 bases between. This CDR3 comprises 14 residues. Germline loops: CDR1 MGHRA, CDR2 YSYEKL.

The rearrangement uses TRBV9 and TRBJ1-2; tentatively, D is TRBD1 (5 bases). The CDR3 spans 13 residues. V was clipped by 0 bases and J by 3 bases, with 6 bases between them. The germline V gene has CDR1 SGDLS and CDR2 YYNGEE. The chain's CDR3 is CASSVEGDYGYTF. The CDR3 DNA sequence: TGTGCCAGCAGCGTAGAAGGGGACTATGGCTACACCTTC.

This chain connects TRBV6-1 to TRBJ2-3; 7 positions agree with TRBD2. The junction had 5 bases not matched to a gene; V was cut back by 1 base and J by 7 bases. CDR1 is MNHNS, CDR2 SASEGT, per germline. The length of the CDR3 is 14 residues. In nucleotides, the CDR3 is TGTGCCAGCAGTGAAGTCGGGAGGACCAATACGCAGTATTTT. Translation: CASSEVGRTNTQYF.

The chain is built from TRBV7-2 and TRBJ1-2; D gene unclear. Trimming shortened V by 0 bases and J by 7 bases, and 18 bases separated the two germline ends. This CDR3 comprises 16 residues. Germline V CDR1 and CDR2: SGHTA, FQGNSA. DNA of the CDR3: TGTGCCAGCAGCTTAGCCCTGGGAGCCTCACCGGGTGGCTACACCTTC. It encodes CASSLALGASPGGYTF.

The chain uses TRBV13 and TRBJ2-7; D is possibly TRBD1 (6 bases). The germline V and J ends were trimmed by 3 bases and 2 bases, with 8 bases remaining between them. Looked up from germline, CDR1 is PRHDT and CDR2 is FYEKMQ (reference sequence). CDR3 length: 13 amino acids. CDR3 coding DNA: TGTGCCAGCAGCTTGGGACATGCCTACGAGCAGTACTTC. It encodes CASSLGHAYEQYF.

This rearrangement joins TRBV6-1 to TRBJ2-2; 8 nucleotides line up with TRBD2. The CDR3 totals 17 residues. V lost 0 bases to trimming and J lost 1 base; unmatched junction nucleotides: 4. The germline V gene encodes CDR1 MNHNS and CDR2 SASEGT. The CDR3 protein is CASSEATSAVNTGELFF. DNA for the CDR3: TGTGCCAGCAGTGAAGCGACTAGCGCGGTGAACACCGGGGAGCTGTTTTTT.

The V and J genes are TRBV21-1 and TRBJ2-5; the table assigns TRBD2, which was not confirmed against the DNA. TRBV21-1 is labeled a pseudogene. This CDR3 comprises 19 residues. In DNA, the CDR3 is TGTGCCAGCAGCTCCCAAAGTGAGCTAGCGGGAGGGAATCAAGAGACCCAGTACTTC. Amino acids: CASSSQSELAGGNQETQYF.

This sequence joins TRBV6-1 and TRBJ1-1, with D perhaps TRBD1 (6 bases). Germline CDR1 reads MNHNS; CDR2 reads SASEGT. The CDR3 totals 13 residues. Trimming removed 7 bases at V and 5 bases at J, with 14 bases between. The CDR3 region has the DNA TGTGCCAGCAAAGGGGGGGGCCGTACTGAAGCTTTCTTT. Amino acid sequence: CASKGGGRTEAFF.

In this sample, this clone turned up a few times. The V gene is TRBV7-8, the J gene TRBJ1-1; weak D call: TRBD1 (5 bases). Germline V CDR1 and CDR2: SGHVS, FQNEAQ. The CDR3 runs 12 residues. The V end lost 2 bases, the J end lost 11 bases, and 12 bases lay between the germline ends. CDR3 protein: CASSLMQGTAFF. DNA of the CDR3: TGTGCCAGCAGCTTAATGCAGGGAACGGCTTTCTTT.

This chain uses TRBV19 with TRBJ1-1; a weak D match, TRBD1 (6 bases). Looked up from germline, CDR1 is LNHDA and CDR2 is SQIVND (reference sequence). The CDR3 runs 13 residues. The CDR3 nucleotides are TGTGCAACAGTACAGGGCTGGAACACTGAAGCTTTCTTT. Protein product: CATVQGWNTEAFF.